This T cell receptor beta chain emerged from a study of identical twins. Study findings and constraints: Cross-sectional statistics, not tracking of the same donors, supported the conclusions.

Trimming left V 3 bases short and J 0 bases short, with 15 bases between. The germline V gene encodes CDR1 DFQATT and CDR2 SNEGSKA (reference sequence). The CDR3 has 15 residues. The authors used template switching to add a universal primer site and gave cDNA unique molecular identifiers. TCRdb itself ran the 5' RACE reads through MiXCR, one entry per CDR3 protein. The table lists approximately 600,000 distinct CDR3 sequences, 9% to 10% of them singletons. About this clonotype: As yet, its antigen is unknown.

This sample also appeared in a second study, on yellow fever vaccine responses in identical twins.

The chain couples TRBV20-1 to TRBJ2-7, with unresolved D. The sample taken for sequencing was PBMCs. The receptor was isolated from a young woman in good health. The CDR3 loop reads CSASTQTTGSYEQYF. The CDR3 bases are TGCAGTGCTAGCACCCAGACGACGGGCTCCTACGAGCAGTACTTC.